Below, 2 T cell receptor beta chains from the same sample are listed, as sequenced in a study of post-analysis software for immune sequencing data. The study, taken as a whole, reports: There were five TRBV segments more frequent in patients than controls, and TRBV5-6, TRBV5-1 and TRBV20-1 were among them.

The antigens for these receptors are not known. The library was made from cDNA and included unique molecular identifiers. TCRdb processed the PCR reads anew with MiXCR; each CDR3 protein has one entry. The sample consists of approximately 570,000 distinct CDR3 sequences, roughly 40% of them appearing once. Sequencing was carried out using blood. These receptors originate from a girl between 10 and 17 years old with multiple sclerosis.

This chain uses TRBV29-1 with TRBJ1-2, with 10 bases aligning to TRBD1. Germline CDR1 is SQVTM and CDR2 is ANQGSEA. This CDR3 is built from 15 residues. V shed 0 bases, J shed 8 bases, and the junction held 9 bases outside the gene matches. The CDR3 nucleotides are TGCAGCGTTGAAGATAGTCGACAGGGGGCCGGGGGCTACACCTTC. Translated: CSVEDSRQGAGGYTF.

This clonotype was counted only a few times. The DNA of the CDR3 is TGTGCCAGCAGCTTAGAAGGACAGGGGTATGGGGCCAACGTCCTGACTTTC. This sequence encodes CASSLEGQGYGANVLTF. The chain uses TRBV7-9 and TRBJ2-6; 9 nucleotides line up with TRBD1. Trimming removed 1 base from V and 3 bases from J; junction bases left unmatched: 4. This CDR3 comprises 17 residues. Germline CDR1 and CDR2: SEHNR and FQNEAQ (reference sequence).